The source of this T cell receptor beta chain is a study of shared clonotypes between healthy human individuals (dated by TCRdb to 2018 to 2021). About the study as a whole: The cohort included a few men and a couple of women between 18 and 49 years of age. For each donor, CD4 naive and CD4 memory were each given three plates, CD8 naive was given two plates, and CD8 memory was given one plate. To estimate repertoire size and how much clonotypes are shared between individuals, the study performed deep sequencing of blood TCR repertoires from a handful of healthy adults. Libraries were prepared and TCR repertoires were sequenced by different laboratories using diverse techniques, in order to increase sequencing depth and limit assay-specific biases. Per donor, leukapheresis produced somewhere between about 0.94 and 9.5 billion PBMCs. Beyond this particular receptor, the publication reports: Even with the large sequencing depth, rarefaction of the sorted-subset datasets indicated that sequencing was incomplete. The genetic and exposure-history diversity represented was limited by the small number of donors. Based on pairwise subsampling, the degree of clonotype sharing among donors was expected to be affected by sequencing depth. Naive subsets generally had larger estimated clonotype richness than memory subsets did. When a handful of donors were compared, the shared fraction of clonotypes was about 5.4% for naive CD4, around 3.6% for naive CD8, 2% to 2.5% for memory CD4, and about 0.36% for memory CD8. Compared with non-shared clonotypes, the clonotypes found in all four sorted-subset donors had higher generation probabilities. Sampling was restricted to blood, and TCR repertoires in tissue are likely to differ from TCR repertoires in blood.

CD8 naive samples were obtained by positive selection for CCR7 among CD45RO-negative cells, yielding a CD45RA+CCR7+ population from which TemRA cells were excluded. Healthy HIV-negative adults with no recently reported acute infections or vaccinations were included as donors. Only Caucasian adults living in Nashville, Tennessee, USA were represented among the donors. Blood was collected by leukapheresis, and PBMCs were isolated by Ficoll-Histopaque density gradient centrifugation and then cryopreserved in liquid nitrogen vapor phase. Analytical flow cytometry was used to check the purity and quantity of each magnetically sorted T cell population. Each sorted fraction had its genomic DNA isolated and then quantified by UV absorbance on a Nanodrop 2000c. Details on this clone: Its antigen is not yet known. Within one base of it there is no much larger clone, and no base qualities were kept.

TCR CDR3 regions were amplified from genomic DNA by multiplex PCR using the deep immunoSEQ assay. Extracted genomic DNA from each cell subset was distributed evenly across all wells of several immunoSEQ 96-well plates, and each plate was treated as a replicate. For sorted subsets, roughly 200 ng of genomic DNA, equivalent to around 29,000 T cell genomes, went into each replicate PCR. Purified libraries were measured with a Qubit 3.0 fluorometer, size-checked on a Bioanalyzer 2100, and measured again with the KAPA Library Quantification kit. Every immunoSEQ 96-well plate was sequenced on a separate single-read 150-cycle Illumina NextSeq 550 flow cell. The paper's data handling went like this. Because the immunoSEQ output held only junctional sequences and lacked quality scores, the filtering could not match the filtering applied to full-length reads. Sequences were annotated with PyIR, a Python wrapper for IgBLAST v1.9, using IMGT germline references to assign V/J genes and CDR3. Reads were removed for weak V/J assignments (E-value above 1e-6), missing CDR3, stop codons, out-of-frame junctions, or ambiguous translated residues. V3J clonotypes were defined by identical inferred V gene, J gene, and CDR3 amino acid sequence. The percentage overlap between two repertoires was calculated by dividing the number of shared unique clonotypes by the size of the smaller repertoire. Repertoire richness was assessed with RTK rarefaction, the Chao1 estimator, and Recon v2.1 estimates of unobserved clonotypes. For all TCRbeta clonotypes obtained by the gDNA method from four donors, generation probabilities were computed with OLGA. Sourced from immuneACCESS, this table was stored by TCRdb with only in-frame sequences that have V and J called. A share of the clones is absent; for the studies checked, an unresolved V gene accounts for under half, and the remainder has no known explanation. The DNA was the basis for D and trimming; V, J and clone size are from that table. This sample is represented by more than 2 million clones; roughly 93% of them were singletons. In total, the top ten clones hold roughly 1.7% of the sample.

V is clipped by 3 bases and J by 6 bases, and the sequence between their germline boundaries is 15 bases long. The CDR3 runs 15 residues from the cysteine to the phenylalanine. This entry keeps only the CDR3 DNA: 45 bases, framed from base 1. Via the germline V gene, CDR1 is SGHTA and CDR2 FQGTGA. The sequence was collected from a man between 18 and 35 years old in good health. Some clones in this sample may be carry-over from other donors' samples. The rearrangement combines TRBV7-3 with TRBJ2-1; matching of 6 bases hints at TRBD2 as the D gene. Sequencing used naive CD8+ T cells from PBMCs. The cell subset or site label of this sample denotes: CD45RA+CCR7+. The bases read TGTGCCAGCAGCTTCGTTGGGGGGTTTGTCAATGAGCAGTTCTTC. Its translation reads: CASSFVGGFVNEQFF.